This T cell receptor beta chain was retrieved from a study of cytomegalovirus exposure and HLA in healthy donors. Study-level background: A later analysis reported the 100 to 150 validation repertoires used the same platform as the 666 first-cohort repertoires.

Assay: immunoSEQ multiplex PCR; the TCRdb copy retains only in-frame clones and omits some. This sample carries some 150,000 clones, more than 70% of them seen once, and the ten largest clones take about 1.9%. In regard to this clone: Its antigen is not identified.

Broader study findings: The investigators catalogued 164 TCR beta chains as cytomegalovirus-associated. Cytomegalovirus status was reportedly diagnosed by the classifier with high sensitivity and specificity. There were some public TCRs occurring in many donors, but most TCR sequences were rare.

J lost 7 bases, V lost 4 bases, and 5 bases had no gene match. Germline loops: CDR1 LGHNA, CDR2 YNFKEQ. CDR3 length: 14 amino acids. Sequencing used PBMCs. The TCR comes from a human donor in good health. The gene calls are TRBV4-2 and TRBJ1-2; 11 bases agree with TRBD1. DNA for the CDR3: TGTGCCAGCAGCCCCGGACAGGGGGCGTTTGGCTACACCTTC. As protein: CASSPGQGAFGYTF.